Included here is one T cell receptor (beta chain) sequence, with context. The antigen is undetermined. TCRdb re-called the 5' RACE reads through MiXCR, storing one row per CDR3 protein. The data hold around 480,000 distinct CDR3 sequences, with 15% to 20% observed a single time. Per germline, CDR1 DFQATT and CDR2 SNEGSKA (reference sequence). V was clipped by 6 bases and J by 1 base; unmatched bases: 8. The CDR3 sequence is 15 residues long. This sample was included in a study of CD8 T cells in ankylosing spondylitis. Study-wide points: In ankylosing spondylitis blood, a motif of seven to nine highly homologous TCR beta variants appeared characteristic. In the blood and synovial fluid of reactive arthritis, some motif variants had been previously reported.

Specimen: blood, either unsorted or a sorted T cell fraction (not recorded which). The chain employs TRBV20-1 and TRBJ1-1; 10 bases agree with TRBD1. The source of this sequence is a male donor with ankylosing spondylitis. The CDR3 region is CSAHGQGVGNTEAFF. DNA for the CDR3: TGCAGTGCACACGGACAGGGGGTTGGGAACACTGAAGCTTTCTTT.